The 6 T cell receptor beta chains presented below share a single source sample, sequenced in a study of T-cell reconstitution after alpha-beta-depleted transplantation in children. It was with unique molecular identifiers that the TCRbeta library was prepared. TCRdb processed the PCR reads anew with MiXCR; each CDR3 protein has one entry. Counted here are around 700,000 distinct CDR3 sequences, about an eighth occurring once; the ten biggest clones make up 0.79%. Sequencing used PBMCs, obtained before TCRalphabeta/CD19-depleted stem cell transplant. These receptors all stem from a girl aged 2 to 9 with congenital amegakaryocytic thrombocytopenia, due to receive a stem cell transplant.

In DNA form, the CDR3 reads TGTGCCAGCAGCTCCGGGACCCTAGGGCAGTTCTTC. It is translated as CASSSGTLGQFF. The gene calls are TRBV7-9 and TRBJ2-1, with D perhaps assigned TRBD1 or TRBD2 (5 bases each). CDR3 size: 12 residues. The V end was cut by 4 bases, the J end by 12 bases, with 13 bases between. CDR1 and CDR2 from the germline V gene are SEHNR and FQNEAQ (reference sequence).

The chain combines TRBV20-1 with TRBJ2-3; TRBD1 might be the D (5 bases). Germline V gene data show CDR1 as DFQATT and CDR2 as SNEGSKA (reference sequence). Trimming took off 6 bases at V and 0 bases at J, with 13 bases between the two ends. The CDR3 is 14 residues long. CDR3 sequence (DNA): TGCAGTGCCTTCGACAGATCTAGCACAGATACGCAGTATTTT. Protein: CSAFDRSSTDTQYF.

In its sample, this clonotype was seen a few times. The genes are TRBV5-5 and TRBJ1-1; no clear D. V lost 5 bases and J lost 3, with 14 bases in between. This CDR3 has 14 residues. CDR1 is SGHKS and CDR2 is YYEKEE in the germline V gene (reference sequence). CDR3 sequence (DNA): TGTGCCAGCAGGCACCGGGCCTCCGACACTGAAGCTTTCTTT. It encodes CASRHRASDTEAFF.

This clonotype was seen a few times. The CDR3 region is CASSQDRGASGRLYNEQFF. The CDR3 DNA reads TGTGCCAGCAGCCAAGATAGAGGCGCTAGCGGAAGACTCTACAATGAGCAGTTCTTC. V and J are TRBV3-1 and TRBJ2-1; the match to TRBD2 covers 7 bases. The V gene's germline CDR1 is LGHDT and CDR2 YNNKEL (reference sequence). The trim removed 0 bases at V and 3 bases at J, leaving 14 bases unmatched. CDR3 length: 19 amino acids.

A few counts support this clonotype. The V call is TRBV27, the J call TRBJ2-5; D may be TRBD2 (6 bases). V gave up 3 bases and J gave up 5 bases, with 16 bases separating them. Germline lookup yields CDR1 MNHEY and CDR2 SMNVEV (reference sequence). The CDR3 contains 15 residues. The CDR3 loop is CASSFFSGPGETQYF. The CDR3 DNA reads TGTGCCAGCAGTTTCTTTAGCGGACCTGGGGAGACCCAGTACTTC.

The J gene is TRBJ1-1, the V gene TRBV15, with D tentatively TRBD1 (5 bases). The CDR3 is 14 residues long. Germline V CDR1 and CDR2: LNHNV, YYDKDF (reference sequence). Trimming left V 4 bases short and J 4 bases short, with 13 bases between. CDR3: CATSTRAGGTEAFF. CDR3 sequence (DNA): TGTGCCACCAGCACCCGAGCGGGGGGCACTGAAGCTTTCTTT.